Detailed here is one T cell receptor (beta chain). The specificity of this receptor is unknown. No clone much larger than this one lies a single base away; base qualities are absent. TCRbeta CDR3 regions were amplified from genomic DNA using the immunoSEQ Assay, a bias-controlled multiplex PCR. The published analysis was carried out like this. Nucleated cell counts per sample were estimated from amplification of reference gene primers within the assay. Sequence reads were collapsed and filtered to measure the absolute abundance of every unique TCRbeta CDR3 rearrangement. Productive Simpson clonality was computed per sample as the square root of Simpson's diversity index over productive rearrangements. As stored in TCRdb, this immuneACCESS dataset retains in-frame rearrangements with V and J assigned. A fraction of the clones does not appear; measured against another copy, unresolved V genes explain less than half of the discrepancy, and the remainder lacks a known reason. V and J calls and clone size are given by that table; D and trimming were obtained from the DNA. The sample yields 170,000 or so clones; 85% to 90% were counted once. Of the sample, around 1% falls within the top ten clones.

Samples from volunteer blood donors who had recovered from COVID-19 were contributed by a second Seattle source. Whole blood was collected in K2EDTA tubes by collaborating institutions according to the institutions' own protocols. For TCRbeta analysis, collaborator samples were shipped as frozen whole blood, as isolated PBMCs, or as DNA extracted from either sample type. The junction carries 10 bases between V and J, which are trimmed by 5 bases and 0 bases respectively. The cysteine opens and the phenylalanine closes a CDR3 of 14 amino acids. Just CDR3 DNA is preserved here, 42 bases in frame from base 1. The germline V gene (reference sequence) yields LNHDA for CDR1 and SQIVND for CDR2. The data belong to a study of blood T cell repertoires in COVID-19 (dated by TCRdb to 2019 to 2021). Study-level background: Collaborator samples came from the United States, Italy and Spain and covered acute and convalescent phases of COVID-19. The material from the prospective study consisted of cDNA or gDNA derived from T cells, B-cell-depleted T cells, or PBMCs. Subjects who had been exposed to COVID-19, were actively infected with it, or had recovered from it provided the deeply sampled blood TCRbeta repertoires that made up the dataset. The samples were drawn from two sources: the first 160 participants of the ongoing ImmuneRACE study, and 950 to 1,500 subjects contributed by 6 global collaborators. A freely available public database, intended as a resource for researchers studying the immune response to SARS-CoV-2, is where the repertoires were released. Sample metadata almost always included a de-identified subject ID, COVID-19 status, age in years and sex. Where HLA class I and class II types were available, the types were taken from metadata supplied by the sample provider, not from assay-based typing. Beyond this particular receptor, the publication reports: How much clinical and demographic metadata was included differed by source and by participant, and the metadata was provided uncurated.

The chain is encoded by TRBV19 joined to TRBJ1-1; no D gene can be assigned with confidence. The sequence derives from a woman in her late teens or twenties who had recovered from COVID-19. Sequencing used peripheral blood. The nucleotides read TGTGCCAGTAGTCCAGGCATCATGAACACTGAAGCTTTCTTT. Translated, this is CASSPGIMNTEAFF.